This TCR beta chain is from a study of cytomegalovirus exposure and HLA in healthy donors (dated by TCRdb to the late 2010s). At the level of the whole study: According to a later analysis, one platform produced both the 120 validation repertoires and the roughly 650 repertoires of the first cohort. The aim of the study was to test whether cataloging public T cell receptors could identify signatures of past pathogen exposure. In addition to the first cohort of roughly 670 subjects, a separate validation cohort of 100 to 150 different subjects was used. The study combined high-throughput TCR immunosequencing, statistical association of individual TCRs with disease status, and machine learning to predict cytomegalovirus infection status. General findings and caveats noted by the study authors: In vitro tests confirmed that a few of the cytomegalovirus-associated TCR beta chains recognize cytomegalovirus antigens. A later analysis lacked HLA typing for the validation cohort, so it scored co-occurrence in that cohort across all 130 or so repertoires. It was suggested by the authors that the approach could potentially be generalized to other disease states and immunological phenotypes. In the study, some 160 TCR beta chains were listed as associated with cytomegalovirus. Across donors, most TCR sequences were observed very rarely, whereas some public TCRs were present in many individuals. The classifier was reported to diagnose cytomegalovirus status with high specificity and sensitivity in both the original and validation cohorts. Subsequent analysis determined that TCRs grouped into clusters in the first cohort also showed a tendency toward co-occurrence across the roughly 110 validation repertoires, and about 94% of cluster scores exceeded 0.

Trimming costs V 3 bases and J 1 base, and their ends lie 13 bases apart. Looking up the germline V gene yields CDR1 SGDLS and CDR2 YYNGEE. The CDR3 runs 15 residues from the cysteine to the phenylalanine. The DNA shown is the 45-base CDR3, in frame from base 1. Separate from the roughly 650-subject first cohort, the validation cohort of around 130 subjects was the group to which the donors belonged. As concerns this clone: Its recognized antigen is unknown. There are no base qualities to consult, and no much larger clone falls within one base.

Receptors were amplified or captured by the immunoSEQ multiplex PCR assay. The study's processing was this. To diagnose cytomegalovirus status from the catalog of TCR beta chain sequences, a statistical classification framework was built. TCRdb mirrors the immuneACCESS table, restricted to in-frame sequences. Some clones are absent from its copies; in checked studies, under half trace to an unresolved V gene, and the reason for the others is unknown. V, J and clone size derive from that table, while D and trimming were established from the DNA sequence. The sample table lists around 300,000 clones, 80% to 90% of them with a count of one. The ten largest clonotypes hold approximately 1% of the sample.

The TCR was taken from a woman between 18 and 30 years old in good health and CMV-seronegative. The source material was PBMCs. The chain uses TRBV9 and TRBJ1-1; the D gene is not confidently resolved. CDR3 loop: CASSGRLAKNTEAFF. The bases read TGTGCCAGCAGCGGGAGACTCGCGAAGAACACTGAAGCTTTCTTT. Here the CDR3 is joined to the reference TRBV9 and TRBJ1-1 genes, and the full variable domain is: DSGVTQTPKHLITATGQRVTLRCSPRSGDLSVYWYQQSLDQGLQFLIQYYNGEERAKGNILERFSAQQFPDLHSELNLSSLELGDSALYFCASSGRLAKNTEAFFGQGTRLTVV.